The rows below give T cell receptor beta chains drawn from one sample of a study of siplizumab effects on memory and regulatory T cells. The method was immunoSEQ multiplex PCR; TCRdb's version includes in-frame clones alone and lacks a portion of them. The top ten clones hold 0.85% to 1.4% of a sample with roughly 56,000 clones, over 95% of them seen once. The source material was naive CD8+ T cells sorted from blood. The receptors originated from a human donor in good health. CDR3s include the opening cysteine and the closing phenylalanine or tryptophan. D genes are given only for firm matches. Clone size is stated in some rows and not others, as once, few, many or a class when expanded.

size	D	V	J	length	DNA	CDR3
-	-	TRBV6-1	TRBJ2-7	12	TGTGCCAGCAGGACTCTGTCCTACGAGCAGTACTTC	CASRTLSYEQYF
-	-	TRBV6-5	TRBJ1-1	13	TGTGCCAGCAGTTACGGATCTGACACTGAAGCTTTCTTT	CASSYGSDTEAFF
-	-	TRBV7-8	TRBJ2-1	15	TGTGCCAGCAGCCCTAGCCCGTTCGGGGCCCATGAGCAGTTCTTC	CASSPSPFGAHEQFF
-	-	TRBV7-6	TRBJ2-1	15	TGTGCCAGCAGCTTAGACGGGACCATCTACAATGAGCAGTTCTTC	CASSLDGTIYNEQFF
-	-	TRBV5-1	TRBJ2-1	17	TGCGCCAGCAGCTCGGACGCTCGTGGTGGATCCTACAATGAGCAGTTCTTC	CASSSDARGGSYNEQFF
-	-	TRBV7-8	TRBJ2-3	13	TGTGCCAGCAGCATTGGGGCAACAGATACGCAGTATTTT	CASSIGATDTQYF
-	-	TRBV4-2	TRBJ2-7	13	TGTGCCAGCAGCCAAGTCCTCTCCTACGAGCAGTACTTC	CASSQVLSYEQYF
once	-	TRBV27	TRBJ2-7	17	TGTGCCAGCAGTCCTCAGCCCATGGGCGGGTACTCCTACGAGCAGTACTTC	CASSPQPMGGYSYEQYF
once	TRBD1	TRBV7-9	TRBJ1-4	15	TGTGCCAGCAGCTTCTCAGGGGGAACTAATGAAAAACTGTTTTTT	CASSFSGGTNEKLFF
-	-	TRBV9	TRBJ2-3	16	TGTGCCAGCAGCCGAGACAGGTCCCTGGGCACAGATACGCAGTATTTT	CASSRDRSLGTDTQYF
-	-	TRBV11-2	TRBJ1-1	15	TGTGCCAGCAGCTTAGGTTTGTGGGGCGCTACTGAAGCTTTCTTT	CASSLGLWGATEAFF
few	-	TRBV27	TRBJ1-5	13	TGTGCCAGCAGTATCCAGGTCAATCAGCCCCAGCATTTT	CASSIQVNQPQHF
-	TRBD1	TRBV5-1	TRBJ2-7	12	TGCGCCAGCAGCTCACAGGGGGCCGAGCAGTACTTC	CASSSQGAEQYF
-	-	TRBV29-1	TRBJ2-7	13	TGCAGCGTTGAGGAGGGGGAAGATTACGAGCAGTACTTC	CSVEEGEDYEQYF
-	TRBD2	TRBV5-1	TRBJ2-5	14	TGCGCCAGCAGCCCGGGGGGGCGCTGGGAGACCCAGTACTTC	CASSPGGRWETQYF
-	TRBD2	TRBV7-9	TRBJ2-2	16	TGTGCCAGCAGACCCCCGGGACTAGCGAACACCGGGGAGCTGTTTTTT	CASRPPGLANTGELFF
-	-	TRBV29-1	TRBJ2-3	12	TGCAGCGTTGAAGGCTCAGTCGATACGCAGTATTTT	CSVEGSVDTQYF
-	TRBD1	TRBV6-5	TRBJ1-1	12	TGTGCCAGCAGCACAGGGGTCGCTGAAGCTTTCTTT	CASSTGVAEAFF
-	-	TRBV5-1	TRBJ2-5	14	TGCGCCAGCAGAACGACGACAGAGCAAGAGACCCAGTACTTC	CASRTTTEQETQYF
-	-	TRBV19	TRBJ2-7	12	TGTGCCAGTAGGGGCGAAACCTACGAGCAGTACTTC	CASRGETYEQYF
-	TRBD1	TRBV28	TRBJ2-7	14	TGTGCCAGCAGTCCCGGACAGGGGGCCTACGAGCAGTACTTC	CASSPGQGAYEQYF
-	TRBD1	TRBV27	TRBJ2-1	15	TGTGCCAGCAGTTACGGGACAGGGGACTACAATGAGCAGTTCTTC	CASSYGTGDYNEQFF
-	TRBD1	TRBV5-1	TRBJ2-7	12	TGCGCCAGCAGCGCAACAGGGGTCGAGCAGTACTTC	CASSATGVEQYF
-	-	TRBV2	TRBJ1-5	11	TGTGCCAGCAGTGAAGGGCGGGCCCAGCATTTT	CASSEGRAQHF
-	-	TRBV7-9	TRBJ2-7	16	TGTGCCAGCAGCTTAATTCAGGCCGGACCAACCTACGAGCAGTACTTC	CASSLIQAGPTYEQYF
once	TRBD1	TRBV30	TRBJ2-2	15	TGTGCCTGGAGAACGGGACAGACAAACACCGGGGAGCTGTTTTTT	CAWRTGQTNTGELFF
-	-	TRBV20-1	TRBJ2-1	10	TGCAGTGCTGGGTACAATGAGCAGTTCTTC	CSAGYNEQFF
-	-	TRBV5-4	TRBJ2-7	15	TGTGCCAGCAGCTTAAAGGAGGGAGTCAGACACGAGCAGTACTTC	CASSLKEGVRHEQYF
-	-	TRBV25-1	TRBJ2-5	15	TGTGCCAGCAGTTTGTGGGCGGGAAGGGAGGAGACCCAGTACTTC	CASSLWAGREETQYF
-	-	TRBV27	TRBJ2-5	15	TGTGCCAGCAGTTTAGTAGGTTCTACCGGAGAGACCCAGTACTTC	CASSLVGSTGETQYF
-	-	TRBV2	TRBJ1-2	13	TGTGCCAGCAGTGAAGTAGGGTGGGGTGGCTACACCTTC	CASSEVGWGGYTF
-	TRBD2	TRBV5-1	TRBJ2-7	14	TGCGCCAGCAGCTTTTCTAGCGGGACCTACGAGCAGTACTTC	CASSFSSGTYEQYF
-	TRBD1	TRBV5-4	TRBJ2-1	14	TGTGCCAGCAGCATCGTGACAGGGGACAATGAGCAGTTCTTC	CASSIVTGDNEQFF
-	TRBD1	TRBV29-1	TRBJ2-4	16	TGCAGCGTTTACCCAGTTAGACAGGGGGCCAAAAACATTCAGTACTTC	CSVYPVRQGAKNIQYF
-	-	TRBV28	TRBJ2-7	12	TGTGCCAGCAACCAGGGAGGGGGCGAGCAGTACTTC	CASNQGGGEQYF
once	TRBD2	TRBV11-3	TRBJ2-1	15	TGTGCCAGCAGCCACGGGGCGGGAGTCTACAATGAGCAGTTCTTC	CASSHGAGVYNEQFF
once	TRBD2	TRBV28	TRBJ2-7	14	TGTGCCAGCAGTTTAAGGTCTAGCGGCACTGTGCAGTACTTC	CASSLRSSGTVQYF
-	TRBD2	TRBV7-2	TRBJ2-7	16	TGTGCCAGCAGCTTAGTAGTTATCGGGCGGGAGGCCGAGCAGTACTTC	CASSLVVIGREAEQYF
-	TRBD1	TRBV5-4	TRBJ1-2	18	TGTGCCAGCAGCTCACCTAGCAGCGGCCTGGACAGGGCGTATGGCTACACCTTC	CASSSPSSGLDRAYGYTF
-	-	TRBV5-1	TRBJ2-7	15	TGCGCCAGCAGCTTGAGGTTGGGGAACTCCTACGAGCAGTACTTC	CASSLRLGNSYEQYF
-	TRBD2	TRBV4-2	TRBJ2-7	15	TGTGCCAGCAGCCAAGGACTAGCGGGATCCTACGAGCAGTACTTC	CASSQGLAGSYEQYF
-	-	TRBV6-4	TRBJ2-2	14	TGTGCCAGCAGACCGACAGGATCCACCGGGGGGCTGTTTTTT	CASRPTGSTGGLFF
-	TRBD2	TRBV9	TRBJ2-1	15	TGTGCCAGCAGCGACGGGACTAGCGAATACAATGAGCAGTTCTTC	CASSDGTSEYNEQFF
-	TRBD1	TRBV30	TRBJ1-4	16	TGTGCCTGGAGTCCGGGACAGGGGGCCACTAATGAAAAACTGTTTTTT	CAWSPGQGATNEKLFF
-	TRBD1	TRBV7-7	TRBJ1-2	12	TGTGCTAGCAGCGGACAGGACTATGGCTACACCTTC	CASSGQDYGYTF
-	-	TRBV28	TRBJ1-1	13	TGTGCCAGCAGGCAAAGGACAGACACTGAAGCTTTCTTT	CASRQRTDTEAFF
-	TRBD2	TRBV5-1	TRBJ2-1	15	TGCGCCAGCAGCTTGAGTTTAGCGGGAGCCAATGAGCAGTTCTTC	CASSLSLAGANEQFF
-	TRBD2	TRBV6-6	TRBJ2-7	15	TGTGCCAGCAGTTACTCGAGCGGCGGGAGGTACGAGCAGTACTTC	CASSYSSGGRYEQYF
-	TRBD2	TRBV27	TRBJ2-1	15	TGTGCCAGCAGTATTAGCGGGGGACTTGGGAATGAGCAGTTCTTC	CASSISGGLGNEQFF